The sequence of this T cell receptor beta chain was determined in a study of blood T cell repertoires in COVID-19. Study information: Acute and convalescent COVID-19 samples came from the United States, Italy and Spain. Sources were T cells, B-cell-depleted T cells, or PBMCs; the material itself was cDNA or gDNA.

Germline V gene data show CDR1 as SGDLS and CDR2 as YYNGEE. V lost 3 bases and J 4 bases, leaving 13 bases between the germline ends. The CDR3 extends over 15 amino acids. Per the authors' pipeline: Reference gene primer amplification yielded estimated nucleated cell counts. Data came from immunoSEQ multiplex PCR; TCRdb stores just in-frame clones and leaves some out. V and J calls and clone size come straight from that table; D and trimming were deduced from the DNA. The sample has about 54,000 clones; 88% are singletons. Source material: peripheral blood. This TCR came from a man aged 55 to 70 with active COVID-19. This rearrangement joins TRBV9 to TRBJ2-2; D is uncertain. The CDR3 is CASSARLLLTGELFF. The CDR3 nucleotides are TGTGCCAGCAGCGCCAGACTTTTGCTCACCGGGGAGCTGTTTTTT.